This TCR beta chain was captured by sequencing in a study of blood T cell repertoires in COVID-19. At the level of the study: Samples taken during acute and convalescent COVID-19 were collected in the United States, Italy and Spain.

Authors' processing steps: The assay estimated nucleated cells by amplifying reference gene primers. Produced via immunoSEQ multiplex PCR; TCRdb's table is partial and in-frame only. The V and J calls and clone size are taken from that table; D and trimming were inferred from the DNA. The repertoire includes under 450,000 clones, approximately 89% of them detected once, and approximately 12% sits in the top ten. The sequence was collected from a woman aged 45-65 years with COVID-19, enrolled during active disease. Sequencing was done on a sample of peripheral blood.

The CDR3: CASSQPGQGPRDAFF. CDR3 DNA sequence: TGTGCCAGCAGTCAACCGGGACAGGGGCCTCGAGATGCTTTCTTT. V is TRBV6-5 and J is TRBJ1-1; 10 bases are shared with TRBD1. V trimming: 5 bases; J trimming: 11 bases; junction bases outside the gene matches: 14. Germline V gene data show CDR1 as MNHEY and CDR2 as SVGAGI. The CDR3 totals 15 residues.